These 12 T cell receptor beta chains originate from one sample sequenced in a study of T cell clones after liver transplantation (dated by TCRdb to about 2019). Libraries were built with the immunoSEQ multiplex PCR assay. TCRdb limited this immuneACCESS table to in-frame rearrangements with V and J called. A share of clones is missing; checked studies link under half to unresolved V genes, and the rest is unexplained. In all, the sample holds 85,000 to 130,000 clones, and more than 75% of those were seen once. Of the sample, around 0.97% falls within the top ten clones. The time point label here, explained by the study, means: pre-transplant. This specimen was CD4+ T cells from blood, taken before liver transplant. These receptors came from a human donor who received a liver transplant.

This clone is a singleton in its sample. V and J are TRBV11-2 and TRBJ1-4, with TRBD1 matching over 7 bases. Germline lookup yields CDR1 SGHAT and CDR2 FQNNGV. The CDR3 has 17 amino acids. After removal of 6 bases from V and 7 bases from J, the junction contained 17 bases not matched to a gene. DNA of the CDR3: TGTGCCAGCAGATTGACCGGACTCAGACAGGGTTCTGAAAAACTGTTTTTT. It codes for CASRLTGLRQGSEKLFF.

The count of this clone is one. The chain joins TRBV5-6 to TRBJ1-2; weak D call: TRBD1 (5 bases). From germline, CDR1 is SGHDT and CDR2 YYEEEE. There are 13 residues in the CDR3. V lost 4 bases, J lost 4 bases, and 11 bases lay in between. The CDR3 region has the DNA TGTGCCAGCAGCACCCGGGACTCCTATGGCTACACCTTC. Translating gives CASSTRDSYGYTF. Using reference TRBV5-6 and TRBJ1-2 for the parts outside the CDR3, the full variable domain is DAGVTQSPTHLIKTRGQQVTLRCSPKSGHDTVSWYQQALGQGPQFIFQYYEEEERQRGNFPDRFSGHQFPNYSSELNVNALLLGDSALYLCASSTRDSYGYTFGSGTRLTVV.

The chain employs TRBV11-3 and TRBJ2-7; D tentatively reads TRBD1 or TRBD2 (6 bases each). In germline, CDR1 is SGHNT, CDR2 YENEEA. This CDR3 comprises 12 residues. Trimming stripped 5 bases from V and 2 bases from J, with 7 bases between. The CDR3 is CASSRGPYEQYF. In DNA form, the CDR3 reads TGTGCCAGCAGCCGGGGGCCCTACGAGCAGTACTTC.

J is TRBJ2-7 and V is TRBV15; D possibly matches TRBD1 or TRBD2 (5 bases each). V lost 5 bases to trimming and J lost 2 bases, with 7 bases between them. The CDR3 has 12 amino acids. Germline V gives CDR1 LNHNV, CDR2 YYDKDF (reference sequence). CDR3 sequence (DNA): TGTGCCACCAGCCCGGGGCCCTACGAGCAGTACTTC. Its translation is CATSPGPYEQYF. Full variable domain (remainder filled in from reference TRBV15 and TRBJ2-7): DAMVIQNPRYQVTQFGKPVTLSCSQTLNHNVMYWYQQKSSQAPKLLFHYYDKDFNNEADTPDNFQSRRPNTSFCFLDIRSPGLGDTAMYLCATSPGPYEQYFGPGTRLTVT.

J is TRBJ2-7 and V is TRBV19; possibly TRBD1 for D (7 bases). Germline values: CDR1 LNHDA, CDR2 SQIVND (reference sequence). The CDR3 sequence is 15 residues long. V lost 3 bases and J 3 bases, leaving 15 bases between the germline ends. CDR3 in DNA: TGTGCCAGTAGTATTCTGGCAGGGGGAGGCTACGAGCAGTACTTC. This sequence encodes CASSILAGGGYEQYF.

This clone was observed a single time. The rearrangement uses TRBV7-6 and TRBJ1-1, with unresolved D. This CDR3 region has 15 residues. Germline loops: CDR1 SGHVS, CDR2 FNYEAQ. V was trimmed by 1 base and J by 1 base, leaving 10 bases between them. CDR3 sequence reads: CASSLGQERNTEAFF. CDR3 nucleotides: TGTGCCAGCAGCTTAGGGCAGGAGAGGAACACTGAAGCTTTCTTT.

The rearrangement joins TRBV5-4 to TRBJ2-1; perhaps TRBD1 as D (5 bases). V shed 4 bases and J shed 8 bases, with 13 bases lying between them. This CDR3 region has 13 residues. Germline CDR1 and CDR2: SGHNT and YYREEE (reference sequence). CDR3 in DNA: TGTGCCAGCAGCCCCCAAGACAGTTATGAGCAGTTCTTC. This gives the protein CASSPQDSYEQFF. The complete variable domain, with remaining parts taken from reference TRBV5-4 and TRBJ2-1, reads ETGVTQSPTHLIKTRGQQVTLRCSSQSGHNTVSWYQQALGQGPQFIFQYYREEENGRGNFPPRFSGLQFPNYSSELNVNALELDDSALYLCASSPQDSYEQFFGPGTRLTVL.

The J gene is TRBJ1-6, the V gene TRBV4-3; tentatively, D is TRBD1 (5 bases). CDR1 and CDR2 from the germline V gene are LGHNA and YSLEER. V lost 4 bases and J lost 8, with 21 bases in between. The CDR3 contains 17 residues. The CDR3 loop reads CASSLLPGTYTDSPLHF. For the CDR3, the DNA is TGCGCCAGCAGCCTTCTTCCCGGGACTTATACCGATTCACCCCTCCACTTT.

The rearrangement uses TRBV16 and TRBJ1-2; no reliable D call. V lost 2 bases, J lost 4 bases, and 8 bases lay in between. Germline V gene data show CDR1 as KGHSY and CDR2 as FQNENV. The CDR3 runs 13 residues. The CDR3 coding sequence is TGTGCCAGCAGCCAAGAGATCAGCTATGGCTACACCTTC. Protein: CASSQEISYGYTF.

The DNA for the CDR3 is TGTGCCAGTAGTATTCCCCGACTAGTTTCCTACAATGAGCAGTTCTTC. Amino acids: CASSIPRLVSYNEQFF. This sequence joins TRBV19 and TRBJ2-1; TRBD2 is a possible D gene (6 bases). The V gene lost 3 bases and the J gene lost 1 base, with 13 bases spanning the gap. Germline CDR1 and CDR2: LNHDA and SQIVND (reference sequence). There are 16 residues in the CDR3.

This chain links TRBV2 with TRBJ1-5; weak D call: TRBD1 (5 bases). Germline loops: CDR1 SNHLY, CDR2 FYNNEI. Trimming cost V 7 bases and J 1 base, with 14 bases left between them. The CDR3 length is 15 residues. CDR3 bases: TGTGCCAGCAACCTGGGGGGGGGAAGCAATCAGCCCCAGCATTTT. Protein product: CASNLGGGSNQPQHF. The full variable domain, completed using reference TRBV2 and TRBJ1-5, is EPEVTQTPSHQVTQMGQEVILRCVPISNHLYFYWYRQILGQKVEFLVSFYNNEISEKSEIFDDQFSVERPDGSNFTLKIRSTKLEDSAMYFCASNLGGGSNQPQHFGDGTRLSIL.

The chain carries TRBV6-5 and TRBJ2-2, with 7 bases aligning to TRBD1. J gave up 4 bases and V 8 bases, and 10 bases lay outside the gene matches. There are 15 residues in the CDR3. CDR1 is MNHEY and CDR2 is SVGAGI in the germline V gene. The CDR3 DNA is TGTGCCAGCGGTCTGGGCAGGGGGTTCACCGGGGAGCTGTTTTTT. This sequence encodes CASGLGRGFTGELFF.